The rows below give T cell receptor beta chains drawn from one sample of a study of radiation and T cells in renal cell carcinoma. Profiled with immunoSEQ multiplex PCR; TCRdb holds only in-frame clones, not every one. The sample has approximately 110,000 clones, 80% to 85% seen once; the top ten hold around 2.8%. The sample here was blood, taken from a patient whose treatment included radiotherapy and nephrectomy. The receptors were gathered from a woman in her fifties or sixties with renal cell carcinoma. Each CDR3 is given with its conserved first and last residue. The D gene is left open where the match is weak. Where a row states a size, it is once, few, many or the class of an expanded clone; other rows omit it.

length: 12; J: TRBJ1-1; D: NA; size: few; V: TRBV29-1; CDR3: CSVGVMNVEAFF; DNA: TGCAGCGTGGGGGTTATGAACGTTGAAGCTTTCTTT
length: 14; J: TRBJ1-3; D: NA; size: NA; V: TRBV19; CDR3: CASSTNSSGNTIYF; DNA: TGTGCCAGTAGCACAAACAGCTCTGGAAACACCATATATTTT
length: 16; J: TRBJ2-1; D: NA; size: NA; V: TRBV6-5; CDR3: CASSYSMGAGENEQFF; DNA: TGTGCCAGCAGTTACTCGATGGGAGCAGGGGAAAATGAGCAGTTCTTC
length: 14; J: TRBJ2-7; D: TRBD1; size: NA; V: TRBV6-5; CDR3: CATLHGQGAWEQYF; DNA: TGTGCCACCCTACATGGACAGGGGGCTTGGGAGCAGTACTTC
length: 16; J: TRBJ1-5; D: TRBD1; size: NA; V: TRBV19; CDR3: CASSRHGTGTYQPQHF; DNA: TGTGCCAGTAGTAGACACGGGACAGGGACCTATCAGCCCCAGCATTTT
length: 13; J: TRBJ1-1; D: NA; size: NA; V: TRBV5-6; CDR3: CASSLVIPTEAFF; DNA: TGTGCCAGCAGCTTGGTTATCCCCACTGAAGCTTTCTTT
length: 14; J: TRBJ1-2; D: NA; size: once; V: TRBV7-9; CDR3: CASTPQTGSSGYTF; DNA: TGTGCCAGCACTCCACAAACAGGGAGTAGCGGCTACACCTTC
length: 13; J: TRBJ2-7; D: TRBD1; size: NA; V: TRBV2; CDR3: CASNQDRDNEQYF; DNA: TGTGCCAGCAACCAAGACAGGGATAACGAGCAGTACTTC
length: 15; J: TRBJ1-2; D: NA; size: few; V: TRBV6-5; CDR3: CASSYLVGGNDGYTF; DNA: TGTGCCAGCAGTTACCTTGTCGGGGGGAACGATGGCTACACCTTC
length: 16; J: TRBJ2-6; D: NA; size: NA; V: TRBV27; CDR3: CASSGETQAGANVLTF; DNA: TGTGCCAGCAGTGGGGAAACCCAGGCTGGGGCCAACGTCCTGACTTTC
length: 13; J: TRBJ2-7; D: TRBD1; size: NA; V: TRBV19; CDR3: CASSRDSRYEQYF; DNA: TGTGCCAGTAGTAGGGACAGCCGCTACGAGCAGTACTTC